The T cell receptor beta chain under discussion was sequenced for a study of cytomegalovirus exposure and HLA in healthy donors. Study results and limitations: Some TCR beta chains (around 180 of them) were listed as cytomegalovirus-associated. That first-cohort TCR clusters tended to co-occur in the 130 or so validation repertoires was found in a later analysis. Published work reported that the classifier diagnosed cytomegalovirus status with high specificity and sensitivity.

Sequenced by immunoSEQ multiplex PCR; TCRdb stores in-frame clones only, minus some. The data contain 95,000 to 120,000 clones, approximately 95% of them singletons. As concerns this clone: Its antigen is unidentified.

The source of this sequence is a young woman in good health and CMV-seronegative. Sequenced input: PBMCs.

This chain's CDR3 is CASSFSWAGNQPQHF. In DNA form, the CDR3 reads TGTGCCAGCAGTTTCTCTTGGGCGGGTAATCAGCCCCAGCATTTT. The J gene is TRBJ1-5, the V gene TRBV27; D not certain. Trimming cost V 3 bases and J 4 bases, with 13 bases left between them. Germline values: CDR1 MNHEY, CDR2 SMNVEV (reference sequence). This CDR3 comprises 15 residues.